Shown below are 31 T cell receptor beta chains from a single sample sequenced in a study of shared clonotypes between healthy human individuals. Assay: immunoSEQ multiplex PCR; the TCRdb copy retains only in-frame clones and omits some. This table has about 1.1 million clones, approximately 80% appearing once. Sequencing used memory CD4+ T cells from PBMCs. The subset: CD45RA-negative fraction. The receptors derive from a man aged 18 to 29 in good health. Some clones in this sample may be carry-over from other donors' samples.

This chain uses TRBV7-3 with TRBJ2-1; TRBD2 matches at 9 bases. The CDR3 contains 16 residues. CDR1 and CDR2 (germline): SGHTA, FQGTGA. V dropped 4 bases and J dropped 6; count of bases not matched to a gene: 10. The CDR3 sequence: CASSSSSLAGSNEQFF. The CDR3 DNA sequence: TGTGCCAGCAGCTCTAGTTCCCTAGCGGGAAGCAATGAGCAGTTCTTC.

The chain is built from TRBV6-5 and TRBJ1-2, with D uncertain. This CDR3 has 12 residues. Trimming took off 10 bases at V and 3 bases at J, with 12 bases between the two ends. The germline V gene has CDR1 MNHEY and CDR2 SVGAGI. CDR3 DNA: TGTGCCACCCATTTGGAAGACTATGGCTACACCTTC. This sequence encodes CATHLEDYGYTF.

This clone was seen a handful of times. The CDR3 DNA follows: TGTGCCTGGAGCGACTTAGGGGCGCGGAGGGTCGGGGAGCTGTTTTTT. It encodes CAWSDLGARRVGELFF. The rearrangement uses TRBV30 and TRBJ2-2, with a weak D call TRBD2 (6 bases). This CDR3 region has 16 residues. Trimming removed 3 bases at V and 7 bases at J, with 21 bases between. Germline-derived CDR1 and CDR2 are GTSNPN and SVGIG (reference sequence).

This chain uses TRBV29-1 with TRBJ2-7; 11 bases map to TRBD1. The CDR3 has 12 amino acids. Germline V gives CDR1 SQVTM, CDR2 ANQGSEA. With 7 bases clipped from V and 5 bases from J, the junction kept 4 bases outside the gene matches. CDR3 bases: TGCAGCGGGGGACAGGGGGGACACGAGCAGTACTTC. It translates to CSGGQGGHEQYF.

To note about this clone: A much larger clone differs by one base, so this may be a read error. The rearrangement uses TRBV29-1 and TRBJ1-1; TRBD1 agrees at 7 bases. There are 13 residues in the CDR3. Looked up from germline, CDR1 is SQVTM and CDR2 is ANQGSEA. Losses at the gene ends were 6 bases for V and 11 bases for J; bases not matched to a gene: 15. CDR3 sequence reads: CSVLPPTGFRAFF. In DNA, the CDR3 is TGCAGCGTCTTGCCGCCGACAGGGTTTCGCGCTTTCTTT.

V usage is TRBV18 and J usage is TRBJ2-4, with D unresolved. V was clipped by 6 bases and J by 3 bases, with 12 bases between them. The CDR3 has 14 residues. The germline V gene has CDR1 KGHSH and CDR2 LQKENI. In DNA form, the CDR3 reads TGTGCCAGCTCCGAACTCACGGGCAAAAACATTCAGTACTTC. This translates into CASSELTGKNIQYF.

The chain combines TRBV29-1 with TRBJ2-1; D is uncertain. V gave up 4 bases and J gave up 2 bases, with 6 bases separating them. The CDR3 has 12 amino acids. CDR1 SQVTM and CDR2 ANQGSEA come from the germline V gene. The CDR3 protein is CSVVRAYNEQFF. For the CDR3, the DNA is TGCAGCGTTGTTCGGGCCTACAATGAGCAGTTCTTC.

This clone came up once. This rearrangement joins TRBV4-3 to TRBJ2-5, with D unclear. The CDR3 contains 13 residues. V lost 0 bases, J lost 5 bases, and 7 bases lay in between. Germline CDR1 and CDR2: LGHNA and YSLEER. The CDR3 DNA follows: TGCGCCAGCAGCCAAGATAAAGGGGAGACCCAGTACTTC. Amino acids: CASSQDKGETQYF.

A remark on this clone: Other DNA sequences from this sample encode an identical CDR3 as well. The chain has TRBV2 and TRBJ2-2; D gene uncertain. There are 11 residues in the CDR3. Between the trimmed V and J ends, which lost 2 bases and 7 bases, there was a span of 2 bases. CDR1 SNHLY and CDR2 FYNNEI come from the germline V gene. This CDR3 reads CASSEYGELFF. CDR3 sequence (DNA): TGTGCCAGCAGTGAATACGGGGAGCTGTTTTTT.

The chain combines TRBV5-1 with TRBJ2-2; no clear D gene. The CDR3 runs 14 residues. CDR1 is SGHRS, CDR2 YFSETQ, per germline. V lost 4 bases and J 4 bases, leaving 11 bases between the germline ends. The CDR3 nucleotides read TGCGCCAGCAGCCCATACCAACTCACCGGGGAGCTGTTTTTT. Translation gives CASSPYQLTGELFF.

The chain carries TRBV28 and TRBJ1-5; D is perhaps TRBD1 (5 bases). The V gene lost 3 bases and the J gene lost 7 bases, with 16 bases spanning the gap. CDR3 length: 15 amino acids. The germline CDR1 and CDR2 sequences are MDHEN and SYDVKM. DNA of the CDR3: TGTGCCAGCAGTTTTAACGGACATGCCCGCCAGCCCCAGCATTTT. It yields the protein CASSFNGHARQPQHF.

The chain links TRBV14 to TRBJ1-2; D is unclear. The CDR3 loop spans 13 amino acids. V lost 4 bases and J 2 bases, leaving 8 bases between the germline ends. Looked up from germline, CDR1 is SGHDN and CDR2 is FVKESK. The CDR3 nucleotides read TGTGCCAGCAGCCCCGATCAGAACTATGGCTACACCTTC. Encoded protein: CASSPDQNYGYTF.

The chain combines TRBV30 with TRBJ2-7; 9 bases line up with TRBD2. This CDR3 has 14 amino acids. Germline assignment: CDR1 GTSNPN and CDR2 SVGIG (reference sequence). V lost 5 bases and J lost 2; bases outside the gene matches: 7. The CDR3 nucleotides read TGTGCCTGGGCTAAGAGCGGGGGGACCTACGAGCAGTACTTC. It translates to CAWAKSGGTYEQYF.

As concerns this clone: Other DNA sequences in the sample encode the same CDR3. The J gene is TRBJ1-1, the V gene TRBV5-1, with TRBD1 matching 7 bases. The junction had 9 bases not matched to a gene; V was cut back by 5 bases and J by 5 bases. The germline CDR1 and CDR2 sequences are SGHRS and YFSETQ. This CDR3 comprises 14 residues. CDR3: CASRRTGDSTEAFF. The DNA for the CDR3 is TGCGCCAGCAGGCGTACAGGGGATAGTACTGAAGCTTTCTTT.

This clone came up a few times. The chain carries TRBV7-8 and TRBJ2-7; D is perhaps TRBD2 (5 bases). The CDR3 has 13 residues. Germline V gene lookup returns CDR1 SGHVS and CDR2 FQNEAQ. The germline V and J ends were trimmed by 3 bases and 1 base, with 7 bases remaining between them. The chain's CDR3 is CASSLEESYEQYF. CDR3 bases: TGTGCCAGCAGCTTGGAGGAATCCTACGAGCAGTACTTC.

J is TRBJ2-7 and V is TRBV7-2, with unresolved D. There are 14 residues in the CDR3. Germline values: CDR1 SGHTA, CDR2 FQGNSA. Trimming cost V 5 bases and J 7 bases, with 18 bases left between them. CDR3 bases: TGTGCCAGCAGCCCCGGATCAGGCTTGGGGGAGCAGTACTTC. Its translation is CASSPGSGLGEQYF.

The chain couples TRBV2 to TRBJ1-1; a weak D match, TRBD1 (5 bases). Germline loops: CDR1 SNHLY, CDR2 FYNNEI. The V and J ends lost 3 bases and 12 bases respectively, with 14 bases between them. The CDR3 is 12 amino acids. The CDR3, as DNA: TGTGCCAGCAGTGAGGAGGGGATGAGAACTTTCTTT. It specifies CASSEEGMRTFF.

The CDR3 coding sequence is TGCGCCAGCAGCCAAGCACAGACCGCTAACTATGGCTACACCTTC. Amino acids: CASSQAQTANYGYTF. J is TRBJ1-2 and V is TRBV4-1; D gene ambiguous. The germline V gene has CDR1 MGHRA and CDR2 YSYEKL. Trimming removed 1 base from V and 0 bases from J, with 9 bases in between. The CDR3 runs to 15 residues.

This clone was counted only a few times. The genes are TRBV7-9 and TRBJ2-3; a weak D match, TRBD1 (5 bases). This CDR3 comprises 15 residues. Deletions cut 5 bases from V and 2 bases from J, with 14 bases between. Germline V gene sequence: CDR1 SEHNR, CDR2 FQNEAQ (reference sequence). CDR3 sequence: CASSNRQQPTDTQYF. CDR3 DNA: TGTGCCAGCAGCAACCGACAGCAACCCACAGATACGCAGTATTTT. Combining the CDR3 with reference TRBV7-9 and TRBJ2-3 gives the whole variable domain DTGVSQNPRHKITKRGQNVTFRCDPISEHNRLYWYRQTLGQGPEFLTYFQNEAQLEKSRLLSDRFSAERPKGSFSTLEIQRTEQGDSAMYLCASSNRQQPTDTQYFGPGTRLTVL.

In DNA form, the CDR3 reads TGTGCCAGCAGCAAAACCCTAGCGGGAGTCTACGAGCAGTACTTC. Its protein is CASSKTLAGVYEQYF. This chain joins TRBV7-9 and TRBJ2-7; 10 bases are shared with TRBD2. This CDR3 has 15 amino acids. The V and J ends lost 5 bases and 3 bases, in that order; junction bases with no gene match: 7. Germline CDR1 SEHNR, CDR2 FQNEAQ (reference sequence).

The sample holds one count of this clone. This chain connects TRBV10-3 to TRBJ2-3, with D maybe TRBD2 (5 bases). There are 15 residues in the CDR3. CDR1 is ENHRY, CDR2 SYGVKD, per germline. Between the trimmed V and J ends, which lost 3 bases and 2 bases, there was a span of 12 bases. The CDR3 region is CAISDYGIVTDTQYF. The CDR3 DNA sequence: TGTGCCATCAGTGATTACGGGATAGTCACAGATACGCAGTATTTT.

The V gene is TRBV28, the J gene TRBJ2-7; 10 bases align to TRBD2. CDR3 length: 16 amino acids. The ends lost 6 bases at V and 2 bases at J; junction bases unmatched: 10. Germline CDR1 MDHEN, CDR2 SYDVKM. CDR3 nucleotides: TGTGCCAGCAGGAGTCACGGGACTAGCGCTGCCTACGAGCAGTACTTC. This gives the protein CASRSHGTSAAYEQYF.

This clone was picked up many times. The chain couples TRBV6-1 to TRBJ2-1; D may be TRBD2 (5 bases). The CDR3 sequence is 13 residues long. In germline, CDR1 is MNHNS, CDR2 SASEGT. With 10 bases removed from V and 4 bases from J, the gap between germline ends came to 14 bases. This chain's CDR3 is CAIWGEPYNEQFF. CDR3 sequence (DNA): TGTGCCATTTGGGGAGAGCCTTACAATGAGCAGTTCTTC.

This chain joins TRBV7-9 and TRBJ1-2; D not resolved. The CDR3 covers 13 residues. The germline V gene has CDR1 SEHNR and CDR2 FQNEAQ (reference sequence). V was clipped by 5 bases and J by 6 bases, with 13 bases between them. The CDR3 DNA is TGTGCCAGCAGCGCCCGTCTTGGAGATGGCTACACCTTC. Protein sequence: CASSARLGDGYTF.

The chain uses TRBV7-9 and TRBJ2-3; D is uncertain. The CDR3 runs 14 residues. Germline CDR1 is SEHNR and CDR2 is FQNEAQ (reference sequence). V dropped 4 bases and J dropped 4 bases, with 12 bases sitting between them. The CDR3 loop is CASSSQPNSDTQYF. For the CDR3, the DNA is TGTGCCAGCAGCTCACAACCCAATTCAGATACGCAGTATTTT.

The rearrangement joins TRBV9 to TRBJ2-4, with 8 bases lining up with TRBD2. The CDR3 is 19 residues long. Germline CDR1 and CDR2: SGDLS and YYNGEE. V lost 0 bases and J lost 0; bases outside the gene matches: 11. The CDR3 DNA reads TGTGCCAGCAGCGTAGAAGGTAGCGGGATGAAACTAGCCAAAAACATTCAGTACTTC. Translation gives CASSVEGSGMKLAKNIQYF.

V gene TRBV7-9 combines with J gene TRBJ2-7, with 8 bases aligning to TRBD2. This CDR3 region has 14 residues. V trimming: 5 bases; J trimming: 6 bases; junction bases outside the gene matches: 9. CDR1 and CDR2 from the germline V gene are SEHNR and FQNEAQ (reference sequence). CDR3 DNA: TGTGCCAGCAGCCGGACTAGCCTTTTTTCCGAGCAGTACTTC. This codes for CASSRTSLFSEQYF.

The genes are TRBV6-1 and TRBJ2-7; 10 nucleotides match TRBD1. This CDR3 is built from 14 residues. CDR1 is MNHNS, CDR2 SASEGT, per germline. V gave up 3 bases and J gave up 5 bases; unmatched junction bases: 4. The CDR3: CASSETGGFDEQYF. The CDR3 DNA is TGTGCCAGCAGTGAGACAGGGGGCTTCGACGAGCAGTACTTC.

This clone came up once. Written as DNA, the CDR3 is TGTGCCAGCAGCCAAGTGGTTCTCCCCCGGAGCTATGGCTACACCTTC. This gives the protein CASSQVVLPRSYGYTF. The gene calls are TRBV14 and TRBJ1-2; D is uncertain. The germline CDR1 and CDR2 sequences are SGHDN and FVKESK. V was shortened by 1 base and J by 4 bases, with 16 bases between the two germline ends. This CDR3 contains 16 residues. Together with reference TRBV14 and TRBJ1-2, the CDR3 gives the full variable domain: EAGVTQFPSHSVIEKGQTVTLRCDPISGHDNLYWYRRVMGKEIKFLLHFVKESKQDESGMPNNRFLAERTGGTYSTLKVQPAELEDSGVYFCASSQVVLPRSYGYTFGSGTRLTVV.

This clone came up a few times. This sequence joins TRBV4-1 and TRBJ1-1; no clear D gene. V was trimmed by 3 bases and J by 3 bases, leaving 8 bases between them. Germline CDR1 is MGHRA and CDR2 is YSYEKL. The CDR3 has 13 residues. CDR3 sequence (DNA): TGCGCCAGCAGCCATCTTAGGGACACTGAAGCTTTCTTT. Translation gives CASSHLRDTEAFF.

The genes are TRBV6-6 and TRBJ2-3; 7 positions match TRBD1. The germline V gene encodes CDR1 MNHNY and CDR2 SVGAGI (reference sequence). The V and J ends lost 6 bases and 1 base, in that order; junction bases with no gene match: 1. The CDR3 length is 13 residues. CDR3 DNA: TGTGCCAGCAGAACAGGGGGCACAGATACGCAGTATTTT. Its translation is CASRTGGTDTQYF.